This T cell receptor (beta chain) was retrieved from a study of cytomegalovirus exposure and HLA in healthy donors. Looking at the study overall: HLA-typed donors were the source of roughly 85 million unique TCRs held in an early data release. Study-wide findings and caveats: After further analysis at a later stage, roughly 16,000 TCR beta sequences were associated with HLA alleles at 0.05 false discovery rate. The CMV antigen specificity of a few CMV-associated chains was confirmed through in vitro analysis. The study designated fewer than 200 TCR beta chains cytomegalovirus-associated.

With regard to this clone: Its antigen is currently unknown.

The CDR3 loop spans 18 amino acids. Losses at the gene ends were 3 bases for V and 0 bases for J; bases not matched to a gene: 8. Germline-derived CDR1 and CDR2 are SGHNT and YENEEA. Primers for the PCR totalled 60 Vbeta and 13 Jbeta. Clones were sequenced by immunoSEQ multiplex PCR, and TCRdb holds only the in-frame ones, with some missing. The sample holds 80,000 to 100,000 clones; about 81% are singletons and the top ten take about 1.5%. The sequence was collected from a man aged 35 to 55 in good health and CMV-seronegative. The sequenced sample consisted of PBMCs. V usage is TRBV11-3 and J usage is TRBJ2-6; 7 bases fit TRBD1. CDR3 nucleotide sequence: TGTGCCAGCAGCTTGACTTGGACAGGTTCCTCTGGGGCCAACGTCCTGACTTTC. This gives the protein CASSLTWTGSSGANVLTF.